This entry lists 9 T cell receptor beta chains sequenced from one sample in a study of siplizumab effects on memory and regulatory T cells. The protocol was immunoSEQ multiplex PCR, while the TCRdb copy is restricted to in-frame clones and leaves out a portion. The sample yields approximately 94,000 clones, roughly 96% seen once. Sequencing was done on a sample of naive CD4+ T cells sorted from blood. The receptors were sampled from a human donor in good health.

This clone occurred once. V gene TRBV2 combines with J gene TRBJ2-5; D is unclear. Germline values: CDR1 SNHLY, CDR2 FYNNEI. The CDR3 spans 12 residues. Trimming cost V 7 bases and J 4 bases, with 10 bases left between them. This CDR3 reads CASTPGSETQYF. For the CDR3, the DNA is TGTGCCAGCACCCCCGGTTCAGAGACCCAGTACTTC.

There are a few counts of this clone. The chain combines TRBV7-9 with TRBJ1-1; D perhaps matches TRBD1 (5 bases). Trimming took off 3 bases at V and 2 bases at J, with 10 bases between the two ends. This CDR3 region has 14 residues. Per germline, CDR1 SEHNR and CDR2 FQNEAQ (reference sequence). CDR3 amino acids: CASSFTGVNTEAFF. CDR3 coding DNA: TGTGCCAGCAGCTTTACAGGAGTCAACACTGAAGCTTTCTTT.

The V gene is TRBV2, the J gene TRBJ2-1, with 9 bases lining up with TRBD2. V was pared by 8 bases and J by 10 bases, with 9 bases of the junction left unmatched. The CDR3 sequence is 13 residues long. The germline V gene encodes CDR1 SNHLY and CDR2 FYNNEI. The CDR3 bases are TGTGCCAGCGGCGCCGGGACTAGCCACGAGCAGTTCTTC. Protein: CASGAGTSHEQFF.

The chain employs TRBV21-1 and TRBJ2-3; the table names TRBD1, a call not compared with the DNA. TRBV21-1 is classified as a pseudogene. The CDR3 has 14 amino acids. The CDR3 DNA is TGTGCCAGCGGGGGAGACAGGGAAACAGATACGCAGTATTTT. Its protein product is CASGGDRETDTQYF.

The CDR3 bases are TGTGCCAGCAGTAACCGACAGAAAAGTAAAAACATTCAGTACTTC. The encoded protein is CASSNRQKSKNIQYF. The chain recombines TRBV6-5 with TRBJ2-4; TRBD1 might be the D (5 bases). From germline, CDR1 is MNHEY and CDR2 SVGAGI. Trimming stripped 5 bases from V and 4 bases from J, with 15 bases between. This CDR3 is 15 amino acids long.

CDR3 nucleotide sequence: TGTGCCAGCAGCCGGGATTTCTACGAGCAGTACTTC. Translation gives CASSRDFYEQYF. This chain joins TRBV7-2 and TRBJ2-7; maybe TRBD2 (5 bases). The CDR3 is made up of 12 amino acids. V lost 5 bases, J lost 3 bases, and 8 bases lay in between. Germline V gene data show CDR1 as SGHTA and CDR2 as FQGNSA.

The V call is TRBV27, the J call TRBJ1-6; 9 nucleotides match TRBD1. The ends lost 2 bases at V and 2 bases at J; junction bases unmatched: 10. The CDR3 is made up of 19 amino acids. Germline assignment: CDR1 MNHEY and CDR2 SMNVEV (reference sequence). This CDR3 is CASSLLGTGLITYNSPLHF. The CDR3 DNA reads TGTGCCAGCAGTTTACTTGGGACAGGGTTGATAACCTATAATTCACCCCTCCACTTT.

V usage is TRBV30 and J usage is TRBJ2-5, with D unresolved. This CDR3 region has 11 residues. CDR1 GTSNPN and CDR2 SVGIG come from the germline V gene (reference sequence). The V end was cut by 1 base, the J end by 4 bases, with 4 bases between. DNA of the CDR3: TGTGCCTGGAGTGATGGAGAGACCCAGTACTTC. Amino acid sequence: CAWSDGETQYF.

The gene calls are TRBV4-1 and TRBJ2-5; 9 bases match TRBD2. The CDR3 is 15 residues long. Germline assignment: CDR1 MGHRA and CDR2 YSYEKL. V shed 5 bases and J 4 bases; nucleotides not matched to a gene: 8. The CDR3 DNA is TGCGCCAGCAGCGGAGAGCGGGGGGTGAGAGAGACCCAGTACTTC. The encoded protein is CASSGERGVRETQYF.